This T cell receptor (beta chain) was sequenced during a study of STAT5B mutations in CD4+ large granular lymphocyte leukemia. Study summary: Among healthy donors, a particular HLA allele went with more CDR3 'QG' motifs.

TCRdb's table, derived via immunoSEQ multiplex PCR, lists solely in-frame clones and lacks some. The table has 25,000 to 30,000 clones, around 78% seen once. The V end lost 3 bases, the J end lost 4 bases, and 16 bases lay between the germline ends. The CDR3 is 15 amino acids. Germline V gene data show CDR1 as SGHKS and CDR2 as YYEKEE (reference sequence). This TCR derives from a human donor in good health. The material sequenced was CD4+ T cells from blood buffy coats. The gene calls are TRBV5-5 and TRBJ1-1, with TRBD1 as a possible D gene (6 bases). The chain's CDR3 is CASSWGGAGSTEAFF. The DNA of the CDR3 is TGTGCCAGCAGCTGGGGGGGGGCAGGGTCCACTGAAGCTTTCTTT.